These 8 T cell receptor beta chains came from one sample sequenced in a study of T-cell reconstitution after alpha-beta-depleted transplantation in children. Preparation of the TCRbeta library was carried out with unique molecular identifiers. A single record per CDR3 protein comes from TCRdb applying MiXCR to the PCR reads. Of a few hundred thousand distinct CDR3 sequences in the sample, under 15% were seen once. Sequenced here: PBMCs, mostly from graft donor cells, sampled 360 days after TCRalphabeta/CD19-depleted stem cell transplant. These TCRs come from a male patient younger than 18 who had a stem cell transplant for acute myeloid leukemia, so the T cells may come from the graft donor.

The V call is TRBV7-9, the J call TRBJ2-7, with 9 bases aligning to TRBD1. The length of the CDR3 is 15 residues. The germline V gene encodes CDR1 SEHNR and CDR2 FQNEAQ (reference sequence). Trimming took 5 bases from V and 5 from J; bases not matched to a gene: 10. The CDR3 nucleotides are TGTGCCAGCAGCCCGCGGACAGGGGTAAACAACGAGCAGTACTTC. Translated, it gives CASSPRTGVNNEQYF.

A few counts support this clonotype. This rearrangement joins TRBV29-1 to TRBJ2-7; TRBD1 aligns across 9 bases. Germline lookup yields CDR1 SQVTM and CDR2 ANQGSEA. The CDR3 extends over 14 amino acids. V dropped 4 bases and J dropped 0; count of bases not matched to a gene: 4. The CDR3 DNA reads TGCAGCGTTGGGGACAGGGTGGGCTCCTACGAGCAGTACTTC. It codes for CSVGDRVGSYEQYF.

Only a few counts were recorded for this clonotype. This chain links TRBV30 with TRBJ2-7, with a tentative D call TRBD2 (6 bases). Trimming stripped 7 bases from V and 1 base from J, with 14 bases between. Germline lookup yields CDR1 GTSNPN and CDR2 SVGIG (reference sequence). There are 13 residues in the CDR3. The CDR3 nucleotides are TGTGCCTCGACTCGGGACTTGTCCTACGAGCAGTACTTC. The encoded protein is CASTRDLSYEQYF.

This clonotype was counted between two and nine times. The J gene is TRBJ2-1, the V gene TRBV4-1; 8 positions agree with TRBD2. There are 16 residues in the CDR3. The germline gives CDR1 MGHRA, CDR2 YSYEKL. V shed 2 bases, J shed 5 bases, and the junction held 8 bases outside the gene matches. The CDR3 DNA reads TGCGCCAGCAGCCAAAGGATAGGACTAGCCAACAATGAGCAGTTCTTC. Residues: CASSQRIGLANNEQFF.

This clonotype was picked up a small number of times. This CDR3 is CSAKQGVLPQHF. CDR3 bases: TGCAGTGCTAAACAGGGAGTGTTGCCCCAGCATTTT. V and J are TRBV20-1 and TRBJ1-5; tentative D call: TRBD1 (6 bases). The CDR3 extends over 12 amino acids. Germline CDR1 reads DFQATT; CDR2 reads SNEGSKA (reference sequence). V lost 4 bases and J 9 bases, leaving 13 bases between the germline ends.

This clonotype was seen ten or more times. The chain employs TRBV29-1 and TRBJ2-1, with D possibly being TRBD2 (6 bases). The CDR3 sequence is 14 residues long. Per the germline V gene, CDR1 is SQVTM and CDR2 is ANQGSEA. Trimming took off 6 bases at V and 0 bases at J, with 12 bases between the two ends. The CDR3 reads CSVEAGFSYNEQFF. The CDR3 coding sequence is TGCAGCGTCGAGGCGGGGTTCTCCTACAATGAGCAGTTCTTC.

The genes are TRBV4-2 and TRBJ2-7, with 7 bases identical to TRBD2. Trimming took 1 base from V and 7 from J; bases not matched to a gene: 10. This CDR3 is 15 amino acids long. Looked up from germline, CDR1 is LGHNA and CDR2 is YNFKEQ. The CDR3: CASSQVMGGPVEQYF. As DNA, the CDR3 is TGTGCCAGCAGCCAAGTTATGGGAGGGCCGGTAGAGCAGTACTTC.

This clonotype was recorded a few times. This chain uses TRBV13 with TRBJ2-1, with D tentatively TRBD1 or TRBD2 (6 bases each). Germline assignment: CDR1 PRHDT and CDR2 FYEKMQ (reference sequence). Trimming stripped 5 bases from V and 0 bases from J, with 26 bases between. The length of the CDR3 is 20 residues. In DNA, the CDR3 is TGTGCCAGCAGCCAAGGGGGGTGGGTGAGCGCGACCTACTCCTACAATGAGCAGTTCTTC. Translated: CASSQGGWVSATYSYNEQFF.